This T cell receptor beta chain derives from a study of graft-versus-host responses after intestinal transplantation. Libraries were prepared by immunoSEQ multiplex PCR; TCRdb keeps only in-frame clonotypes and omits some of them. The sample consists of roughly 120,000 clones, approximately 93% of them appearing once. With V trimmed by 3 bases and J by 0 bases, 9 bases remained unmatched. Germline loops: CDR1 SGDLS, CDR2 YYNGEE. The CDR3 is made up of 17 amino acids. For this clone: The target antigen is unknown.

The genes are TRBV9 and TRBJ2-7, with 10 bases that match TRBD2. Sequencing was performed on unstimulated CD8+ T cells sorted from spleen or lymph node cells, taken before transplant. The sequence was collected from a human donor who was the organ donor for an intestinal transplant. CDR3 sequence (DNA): TGTGCCAGCAGCGCGTCGACTAGCGGGCCGAACTCCTACGAGCAGTACTTC. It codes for CASSASTSGPNSYEQYF.